The 18 T cell receptor beta chains below were found in one sample sequenced in a study of blood T cell repertoires in COVID-19 (dated by TCRdb to the early 2020s). Library creation used the immunoSEQ multiplex PCR assay. TCRdb carries this immuneACCESS record with in-frame sequences only. Its versions omit some clonotypes, under half of them owing to an unresolved V gene in the studies checked, with the rest unexplained. The sample has about 360,000 clones on record, approximately 86% of them singletons. Around 7.4% of the sample lies in the top ten. What was sequenced was peripheral blood. These receptors originate from a woman aged 55-70 years with COVID-19, enrolled during active disease.

This clone was detected only once. The chain recombines TRBV19 with TRBJ1-2, with TRBD1 matching 8 bases. V was pared by 5 bases and J by 4 bases, with 12 bases of the junction left unmatched. The CDR3 covers 16 residues. CDR1 is LNHDA, CDR2 SQIVND, per germline (reference sequence). Here the CDR3 reads CASSSARGTGFYGYTF. The DNA for the CDR3 is TGTGCCAGTAGTTCCGCCCGGGGGACAGGATTCTATGGCTACACCTTC. The full variable domain, its missing parts supplied by reference TRBV19 and TRBJ1-2, is DGGITQSPKYLFRKEGQNVTLSCEQNLNHDAMYWYRQDPGQGLRLIYYSQIVNDFQKGDIAEGYSVSREKKESFPLTVTSAQKNPTAFYLCASSSARGTGFYGYTFGSGTRLTVV.

The chain links TRBV6-1 to TRBJ2-1; D gene unclear. Germline-derived CDR1 and CDR2 are MNHNS and SASEGT. The CDR3 is 14 amino acids. Deletions cut 2 bases from V and 4 bases from J, with 9 bases between. The CDR3 reads CASSEMGSYNEQFF. The DNA of the CDR3 is TGTGCCAGCAGTGAAATGGGCAGTTACAATGAGCAGTTCTTC.

The rearrangement links TRBV4-2 to TRBJ2-3; a possible D gene is TRBD1 (7 bases). In germline, CDR1 is LGHNA, CDR2 YNFKEQ. CDR3 length: 16 residues. V gave up 1 base and J gave up 3 bases, with 14 bases separating them. The CDR3 here is CASSQGSGGPTDTQYF. CDR3 nucleotide sequence: TGTGCCAGCAGCCAAGGATCAGGGGGGCCGACAGATACGCAGTATTTT.

The V gene is TRBV7-3, the J gene TRBJ2-6; D is unresolved. Between the trimmed V and J ends, which lost 5 bases and 1 base, there was a span of 6 bases. The CDR3 consists of 14 residues. In germline, CDR1 is SGHTA, CDR2 FQGTGA. The CDR3 spells CASSPQSGANVLTF. CDR3 DNA sequence: TGTGCCAGCAGCCCCCAATCTGGGGCCAACGTCCTGACTTTC.

The chain links TRBV6-5 to TRBJ2-3; D is perhaps TRBD1 (6 bases). The CDR3 spans 16 residues. The V end was cut by 0 bases, the J end by 7 bases, with 17 bases between. Germline CDR1 is MNHEY and CDR2 is SVGAGI. The DNA for the CDR3 is TGTGCCAGCAGTTACTCGGGTAGGGGGTGGACGAATACGCAGTATTTT. Translation gives CASSYSGRGWTNTQYF.

The chain links TRBV5-4 to TRBJ2-7; no definite D call. Germline CDR1 is SGHNT and CDR2 is YYREEE (reference sequence). The CDR3 spans 15 residues. Trimming removed 0 bases at V and 2 bases at J, with 12 bases between. CDR3 bases: TGTGCCAGCAGCTTGGGTACAGCTCAAACCTACGAGCAGTACTTC. Its protein product is CASSLGTAQTYEQYF.

Comments on this clone: Other nucleotide sequences from this sample produce the same CDR3. This sequence joins TRBV2 and TRBJ2-3; D ambiguous. This CDR3 is built from 14 residues. Germline lookup yields CDR1 SNHLY and CDR2 FYNNEI. V was trimmed by 6 bases and J by 2 bases, leaving 12 bases between them. The CDR3 region has the DNA TGTGCCAGCAGCCTACTCACTTACACAGATACGCAGTATTTT. The encoded protein is CASSLLTYTDTQYF.

The chain recombines TRBV18 with TRBJ2-1; 10 nucleotides match TRBD2. The CDR3 spans 16 residues. V lost 0 bases, J lost 10 bases, and 9 bases stayed unmatched. The germline gives CDR1 KGHSH, CDR2 LQKENI. CDR3 coding DNA: TGTGCCAGCTCACCACCGAGTTCTAGCGGGGGCTTGGAGCAGTTCTTC. Protein product: CASSPPSSSGGLEQFF. Full variable domain (missing parts from reference TRBV18 and TRBJ2-1): NAGVMQNPRHLVRRRGQEARLRCSPMKGHSHVYWYRQLPEEGLKFMVYLQKENIIDESGMPKERFSAEFPKEGPSILRIQQVVRGDSAAYFCASSPPSSSGGLEQFFGPGTRLTVL.

J is TRBJ2-7 and V is TRBV28; the match to TRBD2 covers 10 bases. From germline, CDR1 is MDHEN and CDR2 SYDVKM. The trim removed 6 bases at V and 5 bases at J, leaving 10 bases unmatched. This CDR3 comprises 15 residues. This chain's CDR3 is CASRIDSGGKDEQYF. For the CDR3, the DNA is TGTGCCAGCAGGATCGATAGCGGGGGGAAAGACGAGCAGTACTTC.

This sequence joins TRBV20-1 and TRBJ2-3; 11 bases line up with TRBD2. The germline V gene has CDR1 DFQATT and CDR2 SNEGSKA (reference sequence). The junction had 7 bases not matched to a gene; V was cut back by 3 bases and J by 2 bases. The CDR3 has 16 residues. CDR3 DNA: TGCAGTGCTAGTGCTAGCGGGGGGTTAGCCACAGATACGCAGTATTTT. It is translated as CSASASGGLATDTQYF.

The chain joins TRBV27 to TRBJ1-2; tentative D call: TRBD1 (6 bases). Per the germline V gene, CDR1 is MNHEY and CDR2 is SMNVEV (reference sequence). V was cut by 1 base and J by 0 bases, with 18 bases left in between. This CDR3 is built from 18 residues. The CDR3 loop reads CASSLLGQGSLANYGYTF. DNA of the CDR3: TGTGCCAGCAGTTTATTGGGGCAGGGGAGCCTAGCTAACTATGGCTACACCTTC.

The chain is built from TRBV5-5 and TRBJ1-1, with 10 bases aligning to TRBD1. V trimming: 0 bases; J trimming: 1 base; junction bases outside the gene matches: 6. The CDR3 length is 17 residues. Germline CDR1 and CDR2: SGHKS and YYEKEE (reference sequence). The chain's CDR3 is CASSLVAGQGPNTEAFF. The CDR3 DNA reads TGTGCCAGCAGCTTGGTGGCGGGACAGGGGCCGAACACTGAAGCTTTCTTT.

The CDR3: CASSAPTGNYGYTF. DNA for the CDR3: TGTGCCAGCAGCGCACCGACAGGGAACTATGGCTACACCTTC. The V call is TRBV7-9, the J call TRBJ1-2; 7 bases are a match to TRBD1. Germline values: CDR1 SEHNR, CDR2 FQNEAQ (reference sequence). The CDR3 contains 14 residues. J gave up 2 bases and V 5 bases, and 5 bases lay outside the gene matches. Full variable domain (missing parts from reference TRBV7-9 and TRBJ1-2): DTGVSQNPRHKITKRGQNVTFRCDPISEHNRLYWYRQTLGQGPEFLTYFQNEAQLEKSRLLSDRFSAERPKGSFSTLEIQRTEQGDSAMYLCASSAPTGNYGYTFGSGTRLTVV.

A single count supports this clone. The chain employs TRBV7-8 and TRBJ1-2; TRBD1 agrees at 9 bases. This CDR3 spans 15 amino acids. CDR1 SGHVS and CDR2 FQNEAQ come from the germline V gene. Trimming took 3 bases from V and 2 from J; bases not matched to a gene: 4. DNA of the CDR3: TGTGCCAGCAGCTTTATGACAGGGGGGAACTATGGCTACACCTTC. It yields the protein CASSFMTGGNYGYTF.

The chain recombines TRBV5-1 with TRBJ1-2, with no clear D. Germline V gives CDR1 SGHRS, CDR2 YFSETQ. The V gene lost 4 bases and the J gene lost 8 bases, with 12 bases spanning the gap. The CDR3 spans 12 residues. CDR3 bases: TGCGCCAGCAGCGTCAGCTCGCGGGGCTACACCTTC. Residues: CASSVSSRGYTF. The whole variable domain, filled in from reference TRBV5-1 and TRBJ1-2, reads KAGVTQTPRYLIKTRGQQVTLSCSPISGHRSVSWYQQTPGQGLQFLFEYFSETQRNKGNFPGRFSGRQFSNSRSEMNVSTLELGDSALYLCASSVSSRGYTFGSGTRLTVV.

This chain links TRBV5-1 with TRBJ1-2, with TRBD1 as a possible D gene (6 bases). Per germline, CDR1 SGHRS and CDR2 YFSETQ. Trimming cost V 0 bases and J 4 bases, with 16 bases left between them. This CDR3 region has 16 residues. The CDR3 DNA reads TGCGCCAGCAGCTTGGACGCTGGGGGCGGTGGCTATGGCTACACCTTC. It specifies CASSLDAGGGGYGYTF.

This clone was seen a handful of times. V gene TRBV7-2 combines with J gene TRBJ2-1; TRBD2 matches at 8 bases. V shed 1 base, J shed 4 bases, and the junction held 6 bases outside the gene matches. Germline CDR1 is SGHTA and CDR2 is FQGNSA. This CDR3 is built from 16 residues. Here the CDR3 DNA reads TGTGCCAGCAGCTTAGAGGGACTAGGAGAGTACAATGAGCAGTTCTTC. The encoded protein is CASSLEGLGEYNEQFF.

V is TRBV9 and J is TRBJ1-2; D is ambiguous. V lost 3 bases to trimming and J lost 0 bases, with 6 bases between them. Per germline, CDR1 SGDLS and CDR2 YYNGEE. The length of the CDR3 is 13 residues. This CDR3 reads CASSGSANYGYTF. CDR3 sequence (DNA): TGTGCCAGCAGCGGATCAGCTAACTATGGCTACACCTTC. Looking up the rest from reference TRBV9 and TRBJ1-2 gives the full variable domain: DSGVTQTPKHLITATGQRVTLRCSPRSGDLSVYWYQQSLDQGLQFLIQYYNGEERAKGNILERFSAQQFPDLHSELNLSSLELGDSALYFCASSGSANYGYTFGSGTRLTVV.